The count of the clone carrying this TCR beta chain is one. Its antigen is still unknown. Its ends do not fully match the called genes, so a read error is possible. The CDR3 length is 13 residues. Germline CDR1 and CDR2: SGHRS and YFSETQ. Constant-region reverse primers amplified full-length variable regions, followed by semi-nested Nested Universal Primer A PCR. Each CDR3 protein gets one entry after TCRdb re-called the 5' RACE reads with MiXCR. The sample comprises about 42,000 distinct CDR3 sequences, about 20% of which are singletons, and just over 4% rests with the top ten. Study-level results: Tumor-infiltrating Treg TCR alpha and beta sequences overlapped most with tumor naive CD4+ T cells, then blood naive. In terms of TCR gene usage, tumor memory CD4+ T cells clustered together with blood and lymph node memory CD4+ cells, as well as with lymph node naive CD4+ cells.

Treg sorting used a CD4+CD25+CD127-/low gate. Source material: Tregs sorted from blood. The TCR sequence derives from a female donor with breast cancer. The V and J genes are TRBV5-1 and TRBJ1-1; D possibly corresponds to TRBD1 (5 bases). This CDR3 is CASSQDRDTEAFF. The CDR3, as DNA: TGCGCCAGCAGCCAAGACAGAGACACTGAAGCCTTCTTT. Filled out from reference TRBV5-1 and TRBJ1-1, the complete variable domain reads KAGVTQTPRYLIKTRGQQVTLSCSPISGHRSVSWYQQTPGQGLQFLFEYFSETQRNKGNFPGRFSGRQFSNSRSEMNVSTLELGDSALYLCASSQDRDTEAFFGQGTRLTVV.